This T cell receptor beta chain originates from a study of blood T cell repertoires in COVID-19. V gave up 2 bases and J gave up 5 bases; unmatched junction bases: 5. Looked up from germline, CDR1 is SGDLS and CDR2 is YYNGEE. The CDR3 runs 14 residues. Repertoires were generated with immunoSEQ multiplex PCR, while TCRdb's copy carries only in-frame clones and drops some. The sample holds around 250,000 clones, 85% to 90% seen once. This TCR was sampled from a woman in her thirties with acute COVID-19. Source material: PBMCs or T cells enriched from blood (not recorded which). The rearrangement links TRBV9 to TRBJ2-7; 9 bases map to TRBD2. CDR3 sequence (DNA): TGTGCCAGCAGCGTTTCGGGACTAGCTAACGAGCAGTACTTC. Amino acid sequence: CASSVSGLANEQYF. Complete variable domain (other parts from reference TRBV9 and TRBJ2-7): DSGVTQTPKHLITATGQRVTLRCSPRSGDLSVYWYQQSLDQGLQFLIQYYNGEERAKGNILERFSAQQFPDLHSELNLSSLELGDSALYFCASSVSGLANEQYFGPGTRLTVT.